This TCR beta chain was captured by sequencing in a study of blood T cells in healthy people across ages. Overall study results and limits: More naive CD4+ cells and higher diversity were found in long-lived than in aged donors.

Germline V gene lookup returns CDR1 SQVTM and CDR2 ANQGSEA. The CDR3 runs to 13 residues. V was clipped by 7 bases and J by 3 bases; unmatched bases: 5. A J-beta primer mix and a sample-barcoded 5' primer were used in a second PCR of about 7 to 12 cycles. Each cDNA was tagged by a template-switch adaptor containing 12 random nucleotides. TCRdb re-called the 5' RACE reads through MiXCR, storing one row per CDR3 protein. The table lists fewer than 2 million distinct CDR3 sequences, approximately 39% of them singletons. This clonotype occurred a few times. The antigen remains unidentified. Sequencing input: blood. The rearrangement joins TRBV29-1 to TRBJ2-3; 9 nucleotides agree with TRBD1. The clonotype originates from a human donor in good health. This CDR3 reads CSGTGVETDTQYF. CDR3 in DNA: TGCAGCGGGACAGGGGTTGAGACAGATACGCAGTATTTT.